This T cell receptor beta chain was observed in a study of early T cells in non-severe SARS-CoV-2 infection. Overall study context: The authors sequenced bulk RNA from unsorted whole blood, leaving chains unpaired.

The TCR library protocol was used to attach unique molecular identifiers. These identifiers were attached to individual cDNA molecules. TCRdb re-analysed the 5' RACE reads in MiXCR, keeping a single row per CDR3 protein. This table has around 80,000 distinct CDR3 sequences, 10% to 12% appearing once. This clonotype has a count of ten or more. Sequences were derived from whole blood, sampled at baseline. The TCR originated in an adult who was a healthcare worker with PCR-confirmed SARS-CoV-2 infection or an uninfected control (not recorded which).

Here the CDR3 reads CAWSVLKSEQYF. The CDR3 DNA sequence: TGTGCCTGGAGTGTTCTTAAGAGCGAGCAGTACTTC. V and J are TRBV30 and TRBJ2-7; D is unclear. The V end lost 0 bases, the J end lost 6 bases, and 9 bases lay between the germline ends. This CDR3 has 12 amino acids. CDR1 and CDR2 from the germline V gene are GTSNPN and SVGIG (reference sequence).